These T cell receptor beta chains were read from a single sample in a study of blood T cell repertoires in COVID-19. Measured with immunoSEQ multiplex PCR; TCRdb has only the in-frame clones, and not every one. Of approximately 200,000 clones in the sample, approximately 90% were seen once. Material for sequencing was PBMCs or T cells enriched from blood (not recorded which). These receptors were collected from a man aged 30 to 39 who had recovered from COVID-19. CDR3s include the opening cysteine and the closing phenylalanine or tryptophan. D genes are given only for firm matches. Only some rows state a clone size, as once, few, many or a class for expanded clones.

>TRBV21-1|once|TRBJ2-5|NA
TGTGCCAGCAGCAAACCCCCCAGGGCCGATTTACAAGAGACCCAGTACTTC
CASSKPPRADLQETQYF
>TRBV2|NA|TRBJ2-7|TRBD2
TGTGCCAGCACCCCGGGACTAGCGGGACGCGAGCAGTACTTC
CASTPGLAGREQYF
>TRBV30|NA|TRBJ2-1|TRBD2
TGTGCCTGGAGTCGAGCGGGAGTTGCGGGCAACCAGATCCAGTTCTTC
CAWSRAGVAGNQIQFF
>TRBV4-3|NA|TRBJ1-1|NA
TGCGCCAGCAGCCAAGAAAATGGGAGAGAAGCTTTCTTT
CASSQENGREAFF
>TRBV6-5|NA|TRBJ1-5|NA
TGTGCCAGCAGTTACTGTGGCAGTTATAGCAATCAGCCCCAGCATTTT
CASSYCGSYSNQPQHF
>TRBV7-2|once|TRBJ1-1|TRBD1
TGTGCCAGCAGCATGACAGGGCTAAACACTGAAGCTTTCTTT
CASSMTGLNTEAFF
>TRBV29-1|NA|TRBJ2-3|NA
TGCAGCGCCCAGGGCCTACCTATCCGCACAGATACGCAGTATTTT
CSAQGLPIRTDTQYF
>TRBV5-1|NA|TRBJ1-2|NA
TGCGCCAGCAGCTTGGCCACAGGGAAGGATGGCTACACCTTC
CASSLATGKDGYTF
>TRBV6-5|NA|TRBJ1-1|NA
TGTGCCAGCATTGGGCGCAGGTTGAACACTGAAGCTTTCTTT
CASIGRRLNTEAFF
>TRBV7-8|NA|TRBJ1-2|TRBD1
TGTGCCAGCAGCTTTTTTGACAGGGGAGGTGATGGCTACACCTTC
CASSFFDRGGDGYTF
>TRBV6-2/TRBV6-3|NA|TRBJ1-1|NA
TGTGCCAGCAGTTACTCGAGTGGAGGCACTGAAGCTTTCTTT
CASSYSSGGTEAFF
>TRBV30|NA|TRBJ2-7|NA
TGTGCCTGGAACCGGGACATAACCTACGAGCAGTACTTC
CAWNRDITYEQYF
>TRBV5-1|NA|TRBJ2-4|NA
TGCGCCAGCAGTATAGACCAGGGTTTAAACATTCAGTACTTC
CASSIDQGLNIQYF
>TRBV6-1|NA|TRBJ2-1|NA
TGTGCCAGCAGTGTATCCAGGTCGACAAGCTACAATGAGCAGTTCTTC
CASSVSRSTSYNEQFF
>TRBV11-2|few|TRBJ1-1|NA
TGTGCCAGCAGCTCCAGGGACACTAGGAACACTGAAGCTTTCTTT
CASSSRDTRNTEAFF